This T cell receptor beta chain comes out of a study of cytomegalovirus exposure and HLA in healthy donors. Findings of the study overall: Altogether, 160 or so TCR beta chains were recorded as cytomegalovirus-associated. Most sequenced TCRs were rare (though some public TCRs occurred in many donors). HLA allele associations emerged for roughly 17,000 TCR beta sequences in a later analysis, at 0.05 false discovery rate.

Trimming took off 7 bases at V and 0 bases at J, with 9 bases between the two ends. Germline CDR1 is SNHLY and CDR2 is FYNNEI. CDR3 length equals 13 residues. About this clone: The antigen is unknown.

Primers included in the PCR were 60 Vbeta and 13 Jbeta primers. Profiled with immunoSEQ multiplex PCR; TCRdb holds only in-frame clones, not every one. The table lists around 170,000 clones, over 70% of them singletons, with approximately 1.2% in the top ten. The origin of this receptor is a man aged 50-59 years in good health and CMV-seropositive. Sample: PBMCs. V gene TRBV2 combines with J gene TRBJ1-1; D is unclear. The CDR3 DNA follows: TGTGCCAGCATACGTTCTATGAACACTGAAGCTTTCTTT. The encoded protein is CASIRSMNTEAFF.